One and the same sample provided the 26 T cell receptor beta chains below, sequenced in a study of T cell clonotyping in hematopoietic cell transplantation. Time point: recipient sample about 28 days before transplant, after cytoreduction. Method: immunoSEQ multiplex PCR; TCRdb's copy keeps in-frame clones and lacks some. The sample lists approximately 39,000 clones, 85% to 95% seen once, with roughly 1.6% in the top ten. The input for sequencing was peripheral blood mononuclear cells, taken before stem cell transplant. These receptors originate from a man between 40 and 49 years old with chronic myeloid leukemia. Some clones in this sample may be carry-over from other donors' samples.

The rearrangement joins TRBV2 to TRBJ1-5, with 9 bases fitting TRBD1. The V gene's germline CDR1 is SNHLY and CDR2 FYNNEI. The CDR3 extends over 14 amino acids. The V gene end was trimmed by 6 bases and the J gene end by 5 bases; junction bases not matched to a gene: 5. The CDR3 DNA is TGTGCCAGCAGCTCCGACAGGGGGGATCAGCCCCAGCATTTT. The encoded protein is CASSSDRGDQPQHF.

CDR3 sequence (DNA): TGTGCCAGCACCCGGGACACCGGCTATGGCTACACCTTC. This translates into CASTRDTGYGYTF. The rearrangement joins TRBV6-5 to TRBJ1-2; D may be TRBD1 (6 bases). Germline CDR1 MNHEY, CDR2 SVGAGI. The V gene lost 7 bases and the J gene lost 4 bases, with 13 bases spanning the gap. This CDR3 has 13 residues.

V is TRBV28 and J is TRBJ2-5; TRBD1 might be the D (7 bases). V was clipped by 6 bases and J by 0 bases, with 11 bases between them. The CDR3 runs 14 residues. The germline V gene encodes CDR1 MDHEN and CDR2 SYDVKM. In DNA, the CDR3 is TGTGCCAGCAGCCGGGGGACAGACCAAGAGACCCAGTACTTC. This encodes CASSRGTDQETQYF.

This clone has just one count. The J gene is TRBJ1-2, the V gene TRBV6-1; no reliable D call. CDR3 length: 12 amino acids. V was cut by 7 bases and J by 6 bases, with 12 bases left in between. Germline assignment: CDR1 MNHNS and CDR2 SASEGT. The CDR3 DNA reads as TGTGCCAGCAACGAGTGGGTGGATGGCTACACCTTC. This encodes CASNEWVDGYTF.

The chain is built from TRBV5-5 and TRBJ2-7; D possibly uses TRBD1 or TRBD2 (6 bases each). The CDR3 is 13 residues long. Trimming took 7 bases from V and 5 from J, leaving 16 bases between them. From germline, CDR1 is SGHKS and CDR2 YYEKEE (reference sequence). The CDR3 spells CASRRGQRDEQYF. The CDR3 DNA sequence: TGTGCCAGCCGACGGGGGCAACGGGACGAGCAGTACTTC.

V gene TRBV30 combines with J gene TRBJ1-1; no reliable D call. Germline-derived CDR1 and CDR2 are GTSNPN and SVGIG (reference sequence). Between the trimmed V and J ends, which lost 0 bases and 11 bases, there was a span of 13 bases. This CDR3 region has 12 residues. Here the CDR3 reads CAWSVVSRLAFF. CDR3 coding DNA: TGTGCCTGGAGTGTAGTGTCTCGGCTGGCTTTCTTT.

This clone was detected only once. The rearrangement joins TRBV9 to TRBJ2-2; D not resolved. The CDR3 loop spans 15 amino acids. Per the germline V gene, CDR1 is SGDLS and CDR2 is YYNGEE. Trimming stripped 2 bases from V and 0 bases from J, with 8 bases between. The CDR3 sequence is CASSVGRANTGELFF. CDR3 nucleotides: TGTGCCAGCAGCGTCGGACGTGCGAACACCGGGGAGCTGTTTTTT.

This chain connects TRBV5-1 to TRBJ1-1; 9 bases match TRBD1. The CDR3 length is 14 residues. V lost 4 bases to trimming and J lost 3 bases; unmatched junction nucleotides: 4. Germline assignment: CDR1 SGHRS and CDR2 YFSETQ. CDR3 in amino acids: CASSVRQGDTEAFF. Here the CDR3 DNA reads TGCGCCAGCAGCGTTCGACAGGGGGACACTGAAGCTTTCTTT.

As regards this clone: One end of the junction does not line up with germline, which may come from a read error. The CDR3 DNA reads TGTGCCAGCAGCTTAAGTGGGTTGCGGGTCTTC. Protein sequence: CASSLSGLRVF. This rearrangement joins TRBV7-2 to TRBJ2-1; possible D gene TRBD2, 5 bases. Germline CDR1 and CDR2: SGHTA and FQGNSA. CDR3 size: 11 residues.

The chain links TRBV6-1 to TRBJ1-1; no reliable D call. Germline lookup yields CDR1 MNHNS and CDR2 SASEGT. The CDR3 has 12 residues. V was shortened by 3 bases and J by 10 bases, with 12 bases between the two germline ends. The CDR3 reads CASSERAAAAFF. CDR3 DNA sequence: TGTGCCAGCAGTGAGCGGGCAGCGGCAGCTTTCTTT.

This clone was observed a single time. The rearrangement uses TRBV5-4 and TRBJ2-5; 8 bases match TRBD1. V trimming: 5 bases; J trimming: 5 bases; junction bases outside the gene matches: 5. Germline CDR1 and CDR2: SGHNT and YYREEE (reference sequence). The CDR3 runs to 13 residues. CDR3 sequence (DNA): TGTGCCAGCAGTTCAGGGGGCCGTGAGACCCAGTACTTC. This translates into CASSSGGRETQYF.

The chain employs TRBV5-1 and TRBJ2-6, with 7 bases that match TRBD1. The CDR3 loop spans 18 amino acids. After removal of 4 bases from V and 4 bases from J, the junction contained 14 bases not matched to a gene. Per germline, CDR1 SGHRS and CDR2 YFSETQ. Written as DNA, the CDR3 is TGCGCCAGCAGCCTACGGGACAGTCCTCCATTCGGGGCCAACGTCCTGACTTTC. It translates to CASSLRDSPPFGANVLTF.

The V call is TRBV15, the J call TRBJ1-1, with a tentative D call TRBD1 (5 bases). Trimming took off 5 bases at V and 1 base at J, with 14 bases between the two ends. This CDR3 spans 15 amino acids. Germline V gives CDR1 LNHNV, CDR2 YYDKDF (reference sequence). Here the CDR3 DNA reads TGTGCCACCAGCCTACGGCAGGGAGGGAACACTGAAGCTTTCTTT. Translating it yields CATSLRQGGNTEAFF.

This clone was recorded only once. This chain joins TRBV19 and TRBJ2-1; D unresolved. Germline V gene lookup returns CDR1 LNHDA and CDR2 SQIVND (reference sequence). V shed 2 bases and J shed 7 bases, with 12 bases lying between them. The CDR3 has 14 residues. The CDR3 protein is CASSIPGGINEQFF. In DNA, the CDR3 is TGTGCCAGTAGTATACCGGGCGGTATAAATGAGCAGTTCTTC.

CDR3 amino acids: CASSWTGGSGTEAFF. The CDR3 nucleotides are TGTGCCAGTAGTTGGACAGGGGGCTCGGGAACTGAAGCTTTCTTT. The V and J genes are TRBV19 and TRBJ1-1, with 11 bases fitting TRBD1. J gave up 5 bases and V 5 bases, and 7 bases lay outside the gene matches. Germline V gene lookup returns CDR1 LNHDA and CDR2 SQIVND (reference sequence). There are 15 residues in the CDR3.

This clone was seen a few times. V gene TRBV6-5 combines with J gene TRBJ2-7, with D possibly TRBD2 on 5 matching bases. The germline V gene has CDR1 MNHEY and CDR2 SVGAGI. The ends were cut back, 8 bases at V and 3 bases at J, with 5 bases in the middle. The CDR3 consists of 10 residues. CDR3 bases: TGTGCCAGCGGACTCTACGAGCAGTACTTC. Translating gives CASGLYEQYF.

The chain links TRBV28 to TRBJ1-2, with D perhaps TRBD1 (5 bases). This CDR3 contains 16 residues. Germline V gene data show CDR1 as MDHEN and CDR2 as SYDVKM. The ends were cut back, 6 bases at V and 1 base at J, with 18 bases in the middle. CDR3 residues: CASRGVAILVNYGYTF. CDR3 nucleotide sequence: TGTGCCAGCAGGGGGGTGGCAATCCTCGTTAACTATGGCTACACCTTC.

This chain uses TRBV28 with TRBJ1-6; possible D gene TRBD1, 5 bases. Looked up from germline, CDR1 is MDHEN and CDR2 is SYDVKM. V lost 3 bases and J lost 9, with 15 bases in between. The CDR3 is 15 residues long. DNA for the CDR3: TGTGCCAGCAGTTTTCCAAGGGACGATGCTTCACCCCTCCACTTT. It translates to CASSFPRDDASPLHF.

The genes are TRBV6-4 and TRBJ1-4; no reliable D call. Germline V gives CDR1 MRHNA, CDR2 SNTAGT. The CDR3 loop spans 15 amino acids. Trimming cost V 2 bases and J 1 base, with 8 bases left between them. CDR3 nucleotide sequence: TGTGCCAGCAGTGACACGTCTATAACTAATGAAAAACTGTTTTTT. Translating it yields CASSDTSITNEKLFF.

This clone has a single count. V is TRBV2 and J is TRBJ2-5, with D perhaps matching TRBD1 or TRBD2 (5 bases each). TRBJ2-7 matches the DNA end more closely, so the J call is doubtful. Germline assignment: CDR1 SNHLY and CDR2 FYNNEI. The CDR3 has 13 residues. The CDR3 DNA is TGTGCCAGCCGGGACGCGGAGCCCTACGAGCAGTACTTC. It translates to CASRDAEPYEQYF.

The V call is TRBV15, the J call TRBJ1-2, with unresolved D. The CDR3 has 15 residues. V lost 0 bases and J 4 bases, leaving 12 bases between the germline ends. Looked up from germline, CDR1 is LNHNV and CDR2 is YYDKDF (reference sequence). The CDR3 here is CATSRDRQAVYGYTF. DNA of the CDR3: TGTGCCACCAGCAGAGATCGTCAGGCCGTCTATGGCTACACCTTC.

The chain employs TRBV7-8 and TRBJ2-3; D not resolved. The germline V and J ends were trimmed by 0 bases and 10 bases, with 17 bases remaining between them. The germline gives CDR1 SGHVS, CDR2 FQNEAQ. The CDR3 contains 15 residues. CDR3 loop: CASSLARLQSKAQYF. For the CDR3, the DNA is TGTGCCAGCAGCTTAGCGCGACTCCAATCTAAGGCGCAGTATTTT.

The chain joins TRBV28 to TRBJ1-1; 7 bases match TRBD1. With 6 bases clipped from V and 6 bases from J, the junction kept 13 bases outside the gene matches. Germline V gene lookup returns CDR1 MDHEN and CDR2 SYDVKM. This CDR3 comprises 15 residues. CDR3 sequence (DNA): TGTGCCAGCAGCACCCCACAGGGGAGTTCTTCTGAAGCTTTCTTT. Residues: CASSTPQGSSSEAFF.

This clone was detected once. The chain is built from TRBV5-6 and TRBJ1-2; unclear D gene. This CDR3 is built from 13 residues. The V end lost 4 bases, the J end lost 4 bases, and 11 bases lay between the germline ends. Germline lookup yields CDR1 SGHDT and CDR2 YYEEEE. As DNA, the CDR3 is TGTGCCAGCAGCCCCCGGGCGTTCTATGGCTACACCTTC. It yields the protein CASSPRAFYGYTF.

The chain joins TRBV6-1 to TRBJ1-5, with D possibly being TRBD1 (6 bases). Germline-derived CDR1 and CDR2 are MNHNS and SASEGT. CDR3 length: 14 amino acids. Trimming stripped 6 bases from V and 7 bases from J, with 16 bases between. For the CDR3, the DNA is TGTGCCAGCAGGGACTACAGGGATCAGCAGCCCCAGCATTTT. It yields the protein CASRDYRDQQPQHF.

J is TRBJ1-1 and V is TRBV5-8; perhaps TRBD1 as D (6 bases). The CDR3 is made up of 14 amino acids. Germline V lookup: CDR1 SGHTS, CDR2 YDEGEE. V was cut by 4 bases and J by 8 bases, with 18 bases left in between. The CDR3 DNA reads as TGTGCCAGCAGCGGCCGACCGGGGGGCGAGGAAGCTTTCTTT. It is translated as CASSGRPGGEEAFF. Full variable domain (remainder filled in from reference TRBV5-8 and TRBJ1-1): EAGVTQSPTHLIKTRGQQATLRCSPISGHTSVYWYQQALGLGLQFLLWYDEGEERNRGNFPPRFSGRQFPNYSSELNVNALELEDSALYLCASSGRPGGEEAFFGQGTRLTVV.